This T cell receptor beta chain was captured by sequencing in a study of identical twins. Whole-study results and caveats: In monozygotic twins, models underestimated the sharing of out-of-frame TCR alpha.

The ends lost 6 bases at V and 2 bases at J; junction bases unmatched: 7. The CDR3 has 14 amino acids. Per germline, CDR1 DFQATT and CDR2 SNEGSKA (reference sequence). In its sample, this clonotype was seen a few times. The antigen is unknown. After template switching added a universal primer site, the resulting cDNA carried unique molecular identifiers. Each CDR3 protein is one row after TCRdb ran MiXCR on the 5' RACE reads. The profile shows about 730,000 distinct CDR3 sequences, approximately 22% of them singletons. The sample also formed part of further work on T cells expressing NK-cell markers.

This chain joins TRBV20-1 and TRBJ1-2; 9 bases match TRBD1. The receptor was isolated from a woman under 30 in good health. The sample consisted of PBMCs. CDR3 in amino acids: CSAPGQGNNYGYTF. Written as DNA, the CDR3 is TGCAGTGCCCCGGGACAGGGCAACAACTATGGCTACACCTTC.